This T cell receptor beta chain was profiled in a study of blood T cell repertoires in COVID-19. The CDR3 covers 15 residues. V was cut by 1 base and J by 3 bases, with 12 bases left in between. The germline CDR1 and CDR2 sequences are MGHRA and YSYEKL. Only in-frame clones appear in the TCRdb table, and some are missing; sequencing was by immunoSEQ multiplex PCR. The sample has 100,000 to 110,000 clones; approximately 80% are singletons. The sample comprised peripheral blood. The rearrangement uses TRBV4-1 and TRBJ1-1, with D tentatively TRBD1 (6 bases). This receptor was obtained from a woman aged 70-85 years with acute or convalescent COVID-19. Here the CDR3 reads CASSQAGRGYTEAFF. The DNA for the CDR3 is TGCGCCAGCAGCCAAGCAGGCAGGGGATACACTGAAGCTTTCTTT.